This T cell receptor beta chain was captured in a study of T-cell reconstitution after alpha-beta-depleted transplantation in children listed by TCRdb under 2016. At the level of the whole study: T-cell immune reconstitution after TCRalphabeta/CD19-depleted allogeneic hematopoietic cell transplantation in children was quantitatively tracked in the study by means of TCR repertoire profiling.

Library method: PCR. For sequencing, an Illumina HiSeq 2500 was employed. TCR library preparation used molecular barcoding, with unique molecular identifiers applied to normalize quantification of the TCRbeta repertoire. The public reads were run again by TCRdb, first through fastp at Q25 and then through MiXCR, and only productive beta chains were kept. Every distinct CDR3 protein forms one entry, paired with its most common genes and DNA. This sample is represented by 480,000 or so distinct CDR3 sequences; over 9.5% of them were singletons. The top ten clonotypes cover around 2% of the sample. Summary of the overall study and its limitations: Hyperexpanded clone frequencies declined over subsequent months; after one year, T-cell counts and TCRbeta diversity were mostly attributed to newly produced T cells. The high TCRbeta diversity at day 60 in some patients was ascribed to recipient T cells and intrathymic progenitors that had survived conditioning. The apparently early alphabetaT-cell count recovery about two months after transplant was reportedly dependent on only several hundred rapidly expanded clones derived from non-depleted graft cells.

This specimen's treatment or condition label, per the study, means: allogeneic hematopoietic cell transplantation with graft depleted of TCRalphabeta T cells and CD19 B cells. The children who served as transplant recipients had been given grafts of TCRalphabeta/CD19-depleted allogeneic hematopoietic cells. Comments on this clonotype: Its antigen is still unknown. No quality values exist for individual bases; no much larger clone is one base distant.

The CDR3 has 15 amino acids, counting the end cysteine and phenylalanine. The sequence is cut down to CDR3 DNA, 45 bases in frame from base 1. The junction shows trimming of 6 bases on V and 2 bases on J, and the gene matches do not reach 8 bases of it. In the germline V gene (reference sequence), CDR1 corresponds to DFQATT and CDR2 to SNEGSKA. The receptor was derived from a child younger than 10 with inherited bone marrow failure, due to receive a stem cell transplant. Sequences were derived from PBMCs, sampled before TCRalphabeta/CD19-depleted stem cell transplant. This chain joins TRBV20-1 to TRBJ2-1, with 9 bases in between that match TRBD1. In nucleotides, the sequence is TGCAGTGCCACCGGGACAGGGCTCACCTACAATGAGCAGTTCTTC. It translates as CSATGTGLTYNEQFF.